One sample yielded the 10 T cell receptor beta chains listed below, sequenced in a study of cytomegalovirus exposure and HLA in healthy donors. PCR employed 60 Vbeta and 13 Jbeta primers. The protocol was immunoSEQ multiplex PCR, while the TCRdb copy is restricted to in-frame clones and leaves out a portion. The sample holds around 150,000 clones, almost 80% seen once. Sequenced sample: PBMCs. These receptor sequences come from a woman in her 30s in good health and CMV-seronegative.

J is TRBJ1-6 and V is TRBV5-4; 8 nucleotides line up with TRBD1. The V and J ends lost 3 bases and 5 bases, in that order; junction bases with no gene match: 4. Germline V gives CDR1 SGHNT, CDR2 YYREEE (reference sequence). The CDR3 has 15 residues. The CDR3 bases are TGTGCCAGCAGCTCTAGGACAGGGAATAATTCACCCCTCCACTTT. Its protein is CASSSRTGNNSPLHF. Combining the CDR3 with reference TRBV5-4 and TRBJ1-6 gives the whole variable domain ETGVTQSPTHLIKTRGQQVTLRCSSQSGHNTVSWYQQALGQGPQFIFQYYREEENGRGNFPPRFSGLQFPNYSSELNVNALELDDSALYLCASSSRTGNNSPLHFGNGTRLTVT.

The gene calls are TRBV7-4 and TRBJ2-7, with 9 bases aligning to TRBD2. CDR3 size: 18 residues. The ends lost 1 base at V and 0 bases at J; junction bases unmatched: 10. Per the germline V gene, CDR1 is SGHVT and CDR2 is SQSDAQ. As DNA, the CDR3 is TGTGCCAGCAGCTTAGGACTAGCGGAAACCATCCTCTCCTACGAGCAGTACTTC. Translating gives CASSLGLAETILSYEQYF.

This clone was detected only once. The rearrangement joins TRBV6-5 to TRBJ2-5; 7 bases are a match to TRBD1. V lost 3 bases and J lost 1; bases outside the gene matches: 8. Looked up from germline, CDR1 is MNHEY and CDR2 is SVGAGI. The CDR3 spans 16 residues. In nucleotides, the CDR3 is TGTGCCAGCAGTTATTTCGGACAGGCCCGCCAAGAGACCCAGTACTTC. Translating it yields CASSYFGQARQETQYF.

In DNA, the CDR3 is TGCGCCAGCAGCTTTGACAGGGGGGGTGAAGCTTTCTTT. Its protein is CASSFDRGGEAFF. The V and J genes are TRBV5-1 and TRBJ1-1, with TRBD1 matching over 9 bases. This CDR3 region has 13 residues. Germline CDR1 SGHRS, CDR2 YFSETQ. The V and J ends lost 2 bases and 7 bases, in that order; junction bases with no gene match: 3.

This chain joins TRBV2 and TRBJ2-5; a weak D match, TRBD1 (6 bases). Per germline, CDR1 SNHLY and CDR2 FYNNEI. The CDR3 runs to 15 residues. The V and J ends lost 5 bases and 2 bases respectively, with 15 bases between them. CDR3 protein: CASSPEQGPQETQYF. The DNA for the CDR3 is TGTGCCAGCAGTCCCGAACAGGGACCTCAAGAGACCCAGTACTTC.

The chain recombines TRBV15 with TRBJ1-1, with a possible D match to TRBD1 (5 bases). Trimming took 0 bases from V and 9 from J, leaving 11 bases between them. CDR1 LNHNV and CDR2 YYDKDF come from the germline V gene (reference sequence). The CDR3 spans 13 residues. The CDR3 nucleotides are TGTGCCACCAGCAGAGATAGGCAGGGTCAAGCTTTCTTT. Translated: CATSRDRQGQAFF.

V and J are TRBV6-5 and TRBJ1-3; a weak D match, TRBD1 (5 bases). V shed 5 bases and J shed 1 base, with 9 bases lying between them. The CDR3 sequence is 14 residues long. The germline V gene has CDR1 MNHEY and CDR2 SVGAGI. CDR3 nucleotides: TGTGCCAGCAGTCAAGGGGTTTCTGGAAACACCATATATTTT. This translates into CASSQGVSGNTIYF.

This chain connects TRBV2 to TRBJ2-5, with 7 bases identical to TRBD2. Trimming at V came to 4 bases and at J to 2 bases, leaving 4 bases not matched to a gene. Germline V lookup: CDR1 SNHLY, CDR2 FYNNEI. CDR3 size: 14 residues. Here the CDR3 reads CASSVGTIQETQYF. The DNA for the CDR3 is TGTGCCAGCAGTGTCGGGACTATTCAAGAGACCCAGTACTTC.

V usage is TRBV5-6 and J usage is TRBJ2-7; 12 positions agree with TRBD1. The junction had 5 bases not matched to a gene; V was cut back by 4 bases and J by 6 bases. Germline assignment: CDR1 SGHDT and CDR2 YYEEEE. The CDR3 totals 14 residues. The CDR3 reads CASSRDRGLSEQYF. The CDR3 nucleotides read TGTGCCAGCAGCAGGGACAGGGGGCTGAGCGAGCAGTACTTC.

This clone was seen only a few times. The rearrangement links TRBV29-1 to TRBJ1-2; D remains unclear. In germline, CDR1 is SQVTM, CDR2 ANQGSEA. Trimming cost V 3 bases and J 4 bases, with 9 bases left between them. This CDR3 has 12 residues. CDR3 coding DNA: TGCAGCGTTGAGTTCAGTTCCTATGGCTACACCTTC. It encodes CSVEFSSYGYTF.